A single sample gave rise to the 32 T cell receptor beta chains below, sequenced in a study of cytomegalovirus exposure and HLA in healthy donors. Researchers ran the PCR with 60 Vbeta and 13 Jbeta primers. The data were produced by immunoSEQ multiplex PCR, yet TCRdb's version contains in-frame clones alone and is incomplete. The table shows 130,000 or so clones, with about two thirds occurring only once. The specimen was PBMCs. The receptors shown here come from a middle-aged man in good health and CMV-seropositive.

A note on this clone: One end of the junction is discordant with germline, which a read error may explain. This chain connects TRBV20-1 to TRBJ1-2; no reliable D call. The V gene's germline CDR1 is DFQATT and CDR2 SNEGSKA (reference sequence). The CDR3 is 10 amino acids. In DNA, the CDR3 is TGCAGTGCGCAGGACTATGCCTACACCTTC. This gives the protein CSAQDYAYTF.

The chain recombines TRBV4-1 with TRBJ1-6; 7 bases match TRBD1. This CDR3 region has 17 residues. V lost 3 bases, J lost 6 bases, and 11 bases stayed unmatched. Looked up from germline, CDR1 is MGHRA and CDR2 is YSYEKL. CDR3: CASSHEGSGTVNSPLHF. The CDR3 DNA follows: TGCGCCAGCAGCCATGAGGGATCCGGGACAGTTAATTCACCCCTCCACTTT.

The CDR3 region is CASQNRGTGPSYEQYF. The CDR3 DNA reads as TGTGCCAGCCAGAACCGCGGGACAGGACCATCCTACGAGCAGTACTTC. This chain connects TRBV28 to TRBJ2-7, with 8 bases lining up with TRBD1. CDR3 length: 16 amino acids. The V segment lost 8 bases and the J segment 1 base; nucleotides outside the gene matches: 13. Per germline, CDR1 MDHEN and CDR2 SYDVKM.

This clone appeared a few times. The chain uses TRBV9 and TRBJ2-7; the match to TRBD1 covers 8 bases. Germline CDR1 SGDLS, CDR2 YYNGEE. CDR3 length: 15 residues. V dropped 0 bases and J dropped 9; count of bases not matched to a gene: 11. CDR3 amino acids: CASSVDGTGEDRQYF. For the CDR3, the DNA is TGTGCCAGCAGCGTAGATGGGACAGGTGAGGACAGGCAGTACTTC.

The CDR3 DNA reads as TGTGCCAGCAGTGACGGGGAGTATGGCTACACCTTC. It yields the protein CASSDGEYGYTF. The chain carries TRBV6-4 and TRBJ1-2, with D uncertain. There are 12 residues in the CDR3. Germline CDR1 MRHNA, CDR2 SNTAGT. V was cut by 2 bases and J by 5 bases, with 6 bases left in between.

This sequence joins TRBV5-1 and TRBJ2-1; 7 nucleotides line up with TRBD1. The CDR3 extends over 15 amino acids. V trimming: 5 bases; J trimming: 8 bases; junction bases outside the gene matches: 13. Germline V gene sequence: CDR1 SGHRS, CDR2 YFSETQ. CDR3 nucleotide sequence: TGCGCCAGCAGTCCCGACAGGGTCGGCCGGGATGAGCAGTTCTTC. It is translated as CASSPDRVGRDEQFF.

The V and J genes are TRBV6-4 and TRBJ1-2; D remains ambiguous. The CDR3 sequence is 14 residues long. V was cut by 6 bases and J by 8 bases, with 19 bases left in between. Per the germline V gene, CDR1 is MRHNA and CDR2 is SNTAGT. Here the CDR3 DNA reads TGTGCCAGCAGGCCGAACCATGACACGGCCGGCTACACCTTC. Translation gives CASRPNHDTAGYTF.

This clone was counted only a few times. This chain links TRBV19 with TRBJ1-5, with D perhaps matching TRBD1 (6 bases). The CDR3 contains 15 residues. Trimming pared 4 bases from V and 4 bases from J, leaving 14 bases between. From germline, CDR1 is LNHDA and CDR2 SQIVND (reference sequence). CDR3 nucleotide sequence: TGTGCCAGTAGTAGATCTGGACAGACGAATCAGCCCCAGCATTTT. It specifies CASSRSGQTNQPQHF.

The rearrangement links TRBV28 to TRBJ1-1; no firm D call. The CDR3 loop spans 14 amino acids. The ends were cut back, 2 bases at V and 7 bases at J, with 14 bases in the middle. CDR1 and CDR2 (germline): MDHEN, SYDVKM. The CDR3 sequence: CASSLGEETREAFF. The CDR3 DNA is TGTGCCAGCAGTTTAGGGGAGGAAACCCGTGAAGCTTTCTTT.

The CDR3 region is CASSDNPTSGGAYNEQFF. Written as DNA, the CDR3 is TGTGCCAGCAGCGACAATCCGACTAGCGGGGGGGCCTACAATGAGCAGTTCTTC. V gene TRBV9 combines with J gene TRBJ2-1; TRBD2 matches 14 bases. Germline V lookup: CDR1 SGDLS, CDR2 YYNGEE. Losses at the gene ends were 3 bases for V and 2 bases for J; bases not matched to a gene: 7. CDR3 length: 18 amino acids.

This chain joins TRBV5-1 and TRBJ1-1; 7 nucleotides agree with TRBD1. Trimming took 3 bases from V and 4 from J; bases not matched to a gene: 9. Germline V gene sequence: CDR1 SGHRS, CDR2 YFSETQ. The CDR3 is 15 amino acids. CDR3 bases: TGCGCCAGCAGCTCCCAAGGGGGCGTTGGCACTGAAGCTTTCTTT. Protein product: CASSSQGGVGTEAFF.

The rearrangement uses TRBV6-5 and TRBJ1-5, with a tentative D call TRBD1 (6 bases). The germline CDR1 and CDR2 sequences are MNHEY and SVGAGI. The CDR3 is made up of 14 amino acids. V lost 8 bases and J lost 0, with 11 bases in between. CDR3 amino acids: CASGSDSSNQPQHF. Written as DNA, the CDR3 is TGTGCCAGCGGGTCGGACAGTAGCAATCAGCCCCAGCATTTT.

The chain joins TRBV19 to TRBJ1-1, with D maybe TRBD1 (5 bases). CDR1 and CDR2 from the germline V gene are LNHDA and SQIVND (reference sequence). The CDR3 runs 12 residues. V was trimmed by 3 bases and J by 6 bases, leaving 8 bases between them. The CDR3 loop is CASSIQGSEAFF. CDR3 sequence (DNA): TGTGCCAGTAGTATTCAGGGTTCTGAAGCTTTCTTT.

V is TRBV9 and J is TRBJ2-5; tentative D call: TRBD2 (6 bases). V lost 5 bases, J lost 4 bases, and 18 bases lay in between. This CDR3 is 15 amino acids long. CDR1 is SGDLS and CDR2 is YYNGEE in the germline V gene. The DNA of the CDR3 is TGTGCCAGCAGTCCACCGGGAGCCCTGAGAGAGACCCAGTACTTC. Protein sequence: CASSPPGALRETQYF.

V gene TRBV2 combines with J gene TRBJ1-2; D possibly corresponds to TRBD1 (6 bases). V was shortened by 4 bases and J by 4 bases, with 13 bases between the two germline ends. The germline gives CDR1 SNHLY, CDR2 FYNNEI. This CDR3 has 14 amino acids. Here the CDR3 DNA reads TGTGCCAGCAGTGTAAGATCAGGGGCCTATGGCTACACCTTC. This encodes CASSVRSGAYGYTF.

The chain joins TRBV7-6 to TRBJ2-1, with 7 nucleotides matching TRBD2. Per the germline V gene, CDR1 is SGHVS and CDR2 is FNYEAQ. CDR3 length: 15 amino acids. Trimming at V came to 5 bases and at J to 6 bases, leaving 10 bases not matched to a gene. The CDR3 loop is CASSHLAGESNEQFF. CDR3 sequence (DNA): TGTGCCAGCAGCCACCTGGCGGGAGAAAGCAATGAGCAGTTCTTC.

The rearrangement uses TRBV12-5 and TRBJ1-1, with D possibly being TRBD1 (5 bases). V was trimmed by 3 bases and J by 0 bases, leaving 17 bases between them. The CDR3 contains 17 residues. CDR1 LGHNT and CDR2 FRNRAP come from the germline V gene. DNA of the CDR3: TGTGCTAGTGGTTTAGGCGCAGGGAGGCCTATGAACACTGAAGCTTTCTTT. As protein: CASGLGAGRPMNTEAFF.

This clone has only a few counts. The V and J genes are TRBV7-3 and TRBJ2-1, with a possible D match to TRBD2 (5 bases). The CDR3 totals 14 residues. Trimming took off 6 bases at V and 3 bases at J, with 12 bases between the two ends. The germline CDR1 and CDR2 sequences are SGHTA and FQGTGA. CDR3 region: CASRIDGVYNEQFF. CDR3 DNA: TGTGCCAGCAGGATTGACGGGGTCTACAATGAGCAGTTCTTC.

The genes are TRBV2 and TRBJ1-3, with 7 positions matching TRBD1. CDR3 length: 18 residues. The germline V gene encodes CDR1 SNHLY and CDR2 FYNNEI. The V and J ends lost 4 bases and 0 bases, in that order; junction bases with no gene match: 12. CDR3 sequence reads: CASSANRGLGSSGNTIYF. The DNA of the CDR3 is TGTGCCAGCAGTGCGAACAGGGGATTAGGATCCTCTGGAAACACCATATATTTT. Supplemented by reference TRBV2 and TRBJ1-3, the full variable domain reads EPEVTQTPSHQVTQMGQEVILRCVPISNHLYFYWYRQILGQKVEFLVSFYNNEISEKSEIFDDQFSVERPDGSNFTLKIRSTKLEDSAMYFCASSANRGLGSSGNTIYFGEGSWLTVV.

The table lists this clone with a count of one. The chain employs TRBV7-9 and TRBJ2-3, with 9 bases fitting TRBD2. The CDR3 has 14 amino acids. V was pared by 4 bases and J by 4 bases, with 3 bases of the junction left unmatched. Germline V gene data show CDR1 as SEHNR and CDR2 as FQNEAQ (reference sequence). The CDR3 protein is CASSSTSGADTQYF. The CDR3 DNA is TGTGCCAGCAGCTCGACTAGCGGTGCAGATACGCAGTATTTT. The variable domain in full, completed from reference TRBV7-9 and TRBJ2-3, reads DTGVSQNPRHKITKRGQNVTFRCDPISEHNRLYWYRQTLGQGPEFLTYFQNEAQLEKSRLLSDRFSAERPKGSFSTLEIQRTEQGDSAMYLCASSSTSGADTQYFGPGTRLTVL.

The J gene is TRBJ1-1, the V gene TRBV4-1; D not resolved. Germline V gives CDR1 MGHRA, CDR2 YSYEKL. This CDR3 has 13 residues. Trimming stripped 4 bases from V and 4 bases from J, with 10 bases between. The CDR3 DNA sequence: TGCGCCAGCAGCCGGAGTGGCGCCACTGAAGCTTTCTTT. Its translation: CASSRSGATEAFF.

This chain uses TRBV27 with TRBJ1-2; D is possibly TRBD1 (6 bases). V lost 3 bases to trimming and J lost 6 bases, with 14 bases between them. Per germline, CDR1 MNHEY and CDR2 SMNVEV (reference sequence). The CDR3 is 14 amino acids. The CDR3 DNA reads TGTGCCAGCAGTTTCGGTATTTCAGGGGATGGCTACACCTTC. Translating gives CASSFGISGDGYTF.

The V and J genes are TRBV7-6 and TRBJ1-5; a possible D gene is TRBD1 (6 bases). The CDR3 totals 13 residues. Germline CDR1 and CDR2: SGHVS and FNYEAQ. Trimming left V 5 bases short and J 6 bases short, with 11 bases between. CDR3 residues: CASSQGQLQPQHF. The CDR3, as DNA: TGTGCCAGCAGCCAAGGACAGCTTCAGCCCCAGCATTTT.

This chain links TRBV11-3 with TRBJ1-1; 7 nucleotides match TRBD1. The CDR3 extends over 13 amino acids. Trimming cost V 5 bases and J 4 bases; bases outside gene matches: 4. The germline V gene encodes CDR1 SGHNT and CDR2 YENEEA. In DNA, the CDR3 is TGTGCCAGCAGCCCAGGGACAGCCACTGAAGCTTTCTTT. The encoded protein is CASSPGTATEAFF.

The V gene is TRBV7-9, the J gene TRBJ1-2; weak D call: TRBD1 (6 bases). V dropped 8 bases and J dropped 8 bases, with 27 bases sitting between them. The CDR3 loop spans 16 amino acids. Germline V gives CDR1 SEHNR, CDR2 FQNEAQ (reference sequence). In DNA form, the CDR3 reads TGTGCCAGCTACCGGGGGGCAGAAACTGCTAGCGAAGGCTACACCTTC. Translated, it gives CASYRGAETASEGYTF.

The CDR3 protein is CASSDRGGHSNQPQHF. In DNA form, the CDR3 reads TGTGCCAGCAGTGATAGGGGGGGCCATAGCAATCAGCCCCAGCATTTT. V is TRBV6-1 and J is TRBJ1-5; maybe TRBD1 (6 bases). Germline V gives CDR1 MNHNS, CDR2 SASEGT. This CDR3 is 16 amino acids long. Between the trimmed V and J ends, which lost 3 bases and 0 bases, there was a span of 12 bases.

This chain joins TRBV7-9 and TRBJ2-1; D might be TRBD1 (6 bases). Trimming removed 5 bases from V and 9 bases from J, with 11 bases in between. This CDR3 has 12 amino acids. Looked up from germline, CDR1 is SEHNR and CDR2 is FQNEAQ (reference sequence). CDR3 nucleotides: TGTGCCAGCAGCCAAGGGACACTTGAGCAGTTCTTC. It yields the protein CASSQGTLEQFF.

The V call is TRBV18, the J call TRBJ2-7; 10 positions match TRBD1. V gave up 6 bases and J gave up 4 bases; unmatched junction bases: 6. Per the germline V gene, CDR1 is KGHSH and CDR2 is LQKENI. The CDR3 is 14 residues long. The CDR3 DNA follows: TGTGCCAGCTCCCCCGGGACAGGGGCATACGAGCAGTACTTC. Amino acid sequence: CASSPGTGAYEQYF. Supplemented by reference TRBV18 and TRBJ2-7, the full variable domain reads NAGVMQNPRHLVRRRGQEARLRCSPMKGHSHVYWYRQLPEEGLKFMVYLQKENIIDESGMPKERFSAEFPKEGPSILRIQQVVRGDSAAYFCASSPGTGAYEQYFGPGTRLTVT.

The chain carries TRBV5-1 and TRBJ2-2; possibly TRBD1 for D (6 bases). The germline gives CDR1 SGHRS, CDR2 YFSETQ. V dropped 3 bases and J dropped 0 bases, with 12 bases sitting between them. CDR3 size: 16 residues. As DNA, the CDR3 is TGCGCCAGCAGCTCTCCGGGACAAACGAACACCGGGGAGCTGTTTTTT. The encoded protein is CASSSPGQTNTGELFF.

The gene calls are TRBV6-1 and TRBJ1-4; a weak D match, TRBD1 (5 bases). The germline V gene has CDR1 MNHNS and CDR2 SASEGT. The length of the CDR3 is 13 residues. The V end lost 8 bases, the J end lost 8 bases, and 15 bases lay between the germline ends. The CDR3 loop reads CASLPAGKEKLFF. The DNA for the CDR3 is TGTGCCAGCCTTCCGGCAGGGAAAGAAAAACTGTTTTTT.

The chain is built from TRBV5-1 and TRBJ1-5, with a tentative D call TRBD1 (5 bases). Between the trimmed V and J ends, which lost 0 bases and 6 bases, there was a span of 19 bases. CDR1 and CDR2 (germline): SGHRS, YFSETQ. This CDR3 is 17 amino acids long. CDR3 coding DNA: TGCGCCAGCAGCTTGGAACCACTACAACCCCAGGGTCAGCCCCAGCATTTT. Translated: CASSLEPLQPQGQPQHF.

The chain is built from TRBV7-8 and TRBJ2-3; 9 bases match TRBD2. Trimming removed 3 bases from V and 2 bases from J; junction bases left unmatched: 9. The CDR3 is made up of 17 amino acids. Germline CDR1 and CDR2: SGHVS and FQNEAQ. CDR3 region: CASSFGLTSGNTDTQYF. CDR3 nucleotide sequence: TGTGCCAGCAGCTTTGGGCTGACTAGCGGTAACACAGATACGCAGTATTTT. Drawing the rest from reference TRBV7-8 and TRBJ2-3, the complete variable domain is GAGVSQSPRYKVAKRGQDVALRCDPISGHVSLFWYQQALGQGPEFLTYFQNEAQLDKSGLPSDRFFAERPEGSVSTLKIQRTQQEDSAVYLCASSFGLTSGNTDTQYFGPGTRLTVL.